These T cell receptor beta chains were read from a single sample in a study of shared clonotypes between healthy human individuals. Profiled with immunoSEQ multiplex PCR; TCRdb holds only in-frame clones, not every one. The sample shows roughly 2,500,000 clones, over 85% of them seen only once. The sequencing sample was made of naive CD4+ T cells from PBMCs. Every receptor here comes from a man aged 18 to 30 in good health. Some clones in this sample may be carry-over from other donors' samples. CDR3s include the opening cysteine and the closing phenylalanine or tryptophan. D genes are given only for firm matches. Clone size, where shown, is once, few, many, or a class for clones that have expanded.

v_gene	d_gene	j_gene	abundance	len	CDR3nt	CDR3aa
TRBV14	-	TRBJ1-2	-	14	TGTGCCAGCAGCCAAGATTTTAACAGTTTGGGCTACACCTTC	CASSQDFNSLGYTF
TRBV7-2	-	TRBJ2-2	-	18	TGTGCCAGCAGCTTAGGGCCTTTTAGCAGGGGTAGTACCGGGGAGCTGTTTTTT	CASSLGPFSRGSTGELFF
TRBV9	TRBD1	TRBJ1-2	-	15	TGTGCCAGCAGCGTGGCTCCGGGACAGGGATATGGCTACACCTTC	CASSVAPGQGYGYTF
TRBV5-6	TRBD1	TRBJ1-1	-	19	TGTGCCAGCAGCTTGCGGGGTCTGGCCAGGGGGCAAGAGAACACTGAAGCTTTCTTT	CASSLRGLARGQENTEAFF
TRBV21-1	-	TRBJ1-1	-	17	TGTGCCAGCAGCAAAGCTAACCTCCAATTAAGGGGCACTGAAGCTTTCTTT	CASSKANLQLRGTEAFF
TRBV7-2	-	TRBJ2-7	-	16	TGTGCCAGCAGCCCCTTAGTTTCTGCCAGGGGAAACGAGCAGTACTTC	CASSPLVSARGNEQYF
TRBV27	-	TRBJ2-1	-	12	TGTGCCAGCAGTTTCCTGGGTGAAGAGCAGTTCTTC	CASSFLGEEQFF
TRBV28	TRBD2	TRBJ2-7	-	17	TGTGCCAGCAGTTTAGCGGGACTAGCAGTAAACTCCTACGAGCAGTACTTC	CASSLAGLAVNSYEQYF
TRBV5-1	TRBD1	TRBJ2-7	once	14	TGCGCCAGCAGCCACCCTGGGACAGGGGGCGAGCAGTACTTC	CASSHPGTGGEQYF
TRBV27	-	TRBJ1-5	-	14	TGTGCCAGCAGTGCGACAAATAGCAATCAGCCCCAGCATTTT	CASSATNSNQPQHF
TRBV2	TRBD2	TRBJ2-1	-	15	TGTGCCAGCAGTATGGAGGGAGGGCCCCACAATGAGCAGTTCTTC	CASSMEGGPHNEQFF
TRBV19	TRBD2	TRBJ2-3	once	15	TGTGCCAGTAGTATATCTAGCGGGAGCCCTGATACGCAGTATTTT	CASSISSGSPDTQYF
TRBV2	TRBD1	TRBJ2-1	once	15	TGTGCCAGCAGGGCCACAGGGGGCGGCTACAATGAGCAGTTCTTC	CASRATGGGYNEQFF
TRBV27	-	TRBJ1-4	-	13	TGTGCCAGCAGCGGGGGTGGGAATGAAAAACTGTTTTTT	CASSGGGNEKLFF
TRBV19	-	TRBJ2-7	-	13	TGTGCCAGTAGAAGACAGGATCTCGGCGAGCAGTACTTC	CASRRQDLGEQYF
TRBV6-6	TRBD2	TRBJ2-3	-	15	TGTGCCAGCAGTAGCGGGAGGGCCGGCACAGATACGCAGTATTTT	CASSSGRAGTDTQYF
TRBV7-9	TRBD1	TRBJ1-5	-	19	TGTGCCAGCAGCTTAGGGGCAGGGGGCGCGGGGTATAGCAATCAGCCCCAGCATTTT	CASSLGAGGAGYSNQPQHF
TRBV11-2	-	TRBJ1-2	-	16	TGTGCCAGCAGCTTAGAACTTTTGACCAGTCCCTATGGCTACACCTTC	CASSLELLTSPYGYTF
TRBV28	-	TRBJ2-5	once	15	TGTGCCAGCAGTGCCCTAGGGGGGCTCCAAGAGACCCAGTACTTC	CASSALGGLQETQYF
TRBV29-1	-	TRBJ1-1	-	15	TGCAGCGTTGAAGACCGCCGAGGGGGACCCACTGAAGCTTTCTTT	CSVEDRRGGPTEAFF